This entry lists 21 T cell receptor beta chains sequenced from one sample in a study of long-term antiretroviral therapy in people with HIV. Assay version v3.0 of immunoSEQ was used, and it was run at survey level. The repertoire was sequenced with immunoSEQ multiplex PCR; TCRdb's copy has only in-frame clones and lacks some. The sample records some 30,000 clones, about 88% being singletons. The input for sequencing was unsorted PBMCs, taken 2 years after starting antiretroviral therapy. These receptors all stem from a man aged 45-65 years with HIV.

This chain joins TRBV5-1 and TRBJ2-1; D is unresolved. V was cut by 3 bases and J by 0 bases, with 13 bases left in between. CDR3 size: 16 residues. From germline, CDR1 is SGHRS and CDR2 YFSETQ. CDR3 sequence reads: CASSSTDVASYNEQFF. In nucleotides, the CDR3 is TGCGCCAGCAGCTCGACGGACGTGGCCTCCTACAATGAGCAGTTCTTC.

V gene TRBV13 combines with J gene TRBJ2-3, with unresolved D. This CDR3 is built from 15 residues. Deletions cut 3 bases from V and 1 base from J, with 11 bases between. Germline CDR1 PRHDT, CDR2 FYEKMQ (reference sequence). The CDR3 loop is CASSFMESGTDTQYF. The DNA for the CDR3 is TGTGCCAGCAGCTTCATGGAGAGTGGCACAGATACGCAGTATTTT.

The rearrangement uses TRBV19 and TRBJ1-2; D unclear. The germline V and J ends were trimmed by 6 bases and 0 bases, with 8 bases remaining between them. This CDR3 region has 13 residues. The germline V gene encodes CDR1 LNHDA and CDR2 SQIVND (reference sequence). The CDR3 spells CASRTAANYGYTF. The CDR3 coding sequence is TGTGCCAGTAGAACAGCGGCTAACTATGGCTACACCTTC.

The chain is built from TRBV28 and TRBJ2-1, with 8 positions matching TRBD2. The CDR3 covers 15 residues. With V trimmed by 5 bases and J by 4 bases, 7 bases remained unmatched. The germline gives CDR1 MDHEN, CDR2 SYDVKM. The CDR3 DNA follows: TGTGCCAGCAGTCGGGAGAGCGGGGGTTACAATGAGCAGTTCTTC. Amino acids: CASSRESGGYNEQFF.

With respect to this clone: The DNA is left out, because the CDR3 cannot be placed on it with certainty; the CDR3 is given as TCRdb lists it. V usage is TRBV7-2 and J usage is TRBJ2-6. Per germline, CDR1 SGHTA and CDR2 FQGNSA. The length of the CDR3 is 15 amino acids, counting both ends. The chain's CDR3 is CASSILGTGANVLTF.

This rearrangement joins TRBV6-5 to TRBJ1-6; D gene uncertain. Between the trimmed V and J ends, which lost 2 bases and 15 bases, there was a span of 14 bases. Germline assignment: CDR1 MNHEY and CDR2 SVGAGI. The CDR3 has 13 amino acids. The CDR3 protein is CASSYDLRSILHF. CDR3 in DNA: TGTGCCAGCAGTTACGATCTGAGGTCTATCCTCCACTTT.

V gene TRBV2 combines with J gene TRBJ1-2; D gene unclear. Germline CDR1 SNHLY, CDR2 FYNNEI. V was shortened by 3 bases and J by 7 bases, with 9 bases between the two germline ends. The CDR3 totals 12 residues. CDR3 nucleotides: TGTGCCAGCAGTGAGAGAGCTAGTGGCTACACCTTC. The encoded protein is CASSERASGYTF.

The chain uses TRBV30 and TRBJ1-2; D perhaps matches TRBD1 (6 bases). Trimming left V 4 bases short and J 1 base short, with 13 bases between. The CDR3 length is 14 residues. Germline V CDR1 and CDR2: GTSNPN, SVGIG (reference sequence). The CDR3, as DNA: TGTGCCTGGAACCCGACAGGCTTTAACTATGGCTACACCTTC. Translated: CAWNPTGFNYGYTF.

The chain is built from TRBV28 and TRBJ2-5, with D hard to call. Trimming shortened V by 10 bases and J by 7 bases, and 16 bases separated the two germline ends. The CDR3 length is 12 residues. Germline V gene lookup returns CDR1 MDHEN and CDR2 SYDVKM. The CDR3 DNA sequence: TGTGCCACCTCTAAGAATCGCGCGACCCAGTACTTC. Its translation is CATSKNRATQYF.

The V and J genes are TRBV5-1 and TRBJ2-3, with 8 nucleotides matching TRBD1. Looked up from germline, CDR1 is SGHRS and CDR2 is YFSETQ. This CDR3 comprises 15 residues. The J segment lost 6 bases and the V segment lost 4 bases, leaving 10 bases of the junction unmatched. CDR3 DNA sequence: TGCGCCAGCAGCCAAAGTCGGCAGGGGGCTGATACGCAGTATTTT. Its translation is CASSQSRQGADTQYF.

V is TRBV27 and J is TRBJ1-2; 9 nucleotides align to TRBD1. The CDR3 has 15 residues. V lost 3 bases and J lost 3; bases outside the gene matches: 5. The germline V gene encodes CDR1 MNHEY and CDR2 SMNVEV (reference sequence). The CDR3 spells CASSLPGTGYYGYTF. CDR3 DNA sequence: TGTGCCAGCAGTTTGCCGGGGACAGGGTACTATGGCTACACCTTC.

The V call is TRBV9, the J call TRBJ2-1; 7 bases align to TRBD2. Unmatched junction bases numbered 3, after V lost 0 bases and J lost 6 bases. This CDR3 comprises 14 residues. CDR1 and CDR2 from the germline V gene are SGDLS and YYNGEE. The CDR3: CASSVGAGPNEQFF. The DNA for the CDR3 is TGTGCCAGCAGCGTAGGAGCGGGGCCCAATGAGCAGTTCTTC.

This clone was picked up one time. The chain employs TRBV19 and TRBJ1-4; tentatively, D is TRBD1 (6 bases). This CDR3 has 15 residues. V was clipped by 8 bases and J by 6 bases, with 19 bases between them. Germline lookup yields CDR1 LNHDA and CDR2 SQIVND (reference sequence). The CDR3 DNA reads as TGTGCCAGTCACACTGACAGGCAAGGGGATGAAAAACTGTTTTTT. It translates to CASHTDRQGDEKLFF.

This clone was counted a few times. This chain links TRBV19 with TRBJ2-7; D possibly uses TRBD1 or TRBD2 (5 bases each). There are 14 residues in the CDR3. Trimming cost V 10 bases and J 5 bases, with 21 bases left between them. CDR1 is LNHDA and CDR2 is SQIVND in the germline V gene (reference sequence). Here the CDR3 DNA reads TGTGCCACAACCAACGGGGCTGCGAGCGACGAGCAGTACTTC. The encoded protein is CATTNGAASDEQYF.

The CDR3 coding sequence is TGTGCCAGTAGTATAGAGCAGGTCCAGCCCCAGCATTTT. It yields the protein CASSIEQVQPQHF. V gene TRBV19 combines with J gene TRBJ1-5, with unresolved D. Germline V gene data show CDR1 as LNHDA and CDR2 as SQIVND (reference sequence). Trimming took 0 bases from V and 7 from J, leaving 7 bases between them. The CDR3 spans 13 residues.

A single count supports this clone. The chain employs TRBV6-5 and TRBJ1-2; D unresolved. V lost 0 bases and J lost 3, with 11 bases in between. This CDR3 has 15 residues. Germline values: CDR1 MNHEY, CDR2 SVGAGI. The CDR3 sequence is CASSYSSLGDYGYTF. As DNA, the CDR3 is TGTGCCAGCAGTTACTCGAGCTTAGGAGACTATGGCTACACCTTC.

By frequency in the sample, this clone is medium-sized. The chain is built from TRBV11-3 and TRBJ2-7, with 7 bases fitting TRBD2. The germline gives CDR1 SGHNT, CDR2 YENEEA. The CDR3 is 15 residues long. With V trimmed by 0 bases and J by 1 base, 3 bases remained unmatched. The CDR3 loop reads CASSLDRGVSYEQYF. For the CDR3, the DNA is TGTGCCAGCAGCTTAGACCGGGGGGTTTCCTACGAGCAGTACTTC.

The rearrangement uses TRBV15 and TRBJ1-2; D is possibly TRBD1 (5 bases). The CDR3 is 16 residues long. V lost 4 bases and J lost 4, with 19 bases in between. Per germline, CDR1 LNHNV and CDR2 YYDKDF (reference sequence). CDR3 bases: TGTGCCACCAGCACCTTTGTAACGCCGGGGGTCTATGGCTACACCTTC. This sequence encodes CATSTFVTPGVYGYTF. The whole variable domain, filled in from reference TRBV15 and TRBJ1-2, reads DAMVIQNPRYQVTQFGKPVTLSCSQTLNHNVMYWYQQKSSQAPKLLFHYYDKDFNNEADTPDNFQSRRPNTSFCFLDIRSPGLGDTAMYLCATSTFVTPGVYGYTFGSGTRLTVV.

This clone was picked up a small number of times. The V and J genes are TRBV5-1 and TRBJ2-7; a weak D match, TRBD1 (5 bases). Trimming removed 3 bases from V and 7 bases from J, with 14 bases in between. The CDR3 sequence is 13 residues long. Germline CDR1 is SGHRS and CDR2 is YFSETQ. The CDR3 spells CASSWGPVGEQYF. The CDR3 DNA reads as TGCGCCAGCAGCTGGGGCCCCGTGGGAGAGCAGTACTTC. The full variable domain, its missing parts supplied by reference TRBV5-1 and TRBJ2-7, is KAGVTQTPRYLIKTRGQQVTLSCSPISGHRSVSWYQQTPGQGLQFLFEYFSETQRNKGNFPGRFSGRQFSNSRSEMNVSTLELGDSALYLCASSWGPVGEQYFGPGTRLTVT.

In the case of this clone: Mismatch with germline at one junction end may stem from a read error. This sequence joins TRBV13 and TRBJ1-4, with a weak D call TRBD1 (6 bases). Germline CDR1 is PRHDT and CDR2 is FYEKMQ (reference sequence). CDR3 length: 16 residues. CDR3 nucleotides: TGTGCCAGCAGCCTAGGGGGGGCCGGGGGTAATGAAAAACTGTTTTTT. The encoded protein is CASSLGGAGGNEKLFF.

J is TRBJ2-4 and V is TRBV19; 11 bases match TRBD2. Germline lookup yields CDR1 LNHDA and CDR2 SQIVND (reference sequence). CDR3 length: 18 residues. Unmatched junction bases numbered 12, after V lost 4 bases and J lost 4 bases. CDR3 protein: CASSRTSGSQGGKNIQYF. The DNA for the CDR3 is TGTGCCAGTAGTAGAACTAGCGGGAGTCAGGGTGGGAAAAACATTCAGTACTTC. The complete variable domain, with remaining parts taken from reference TRBV19 and TRBJ2-4, reads DGGITQSPKYLFRKEGQNVTLSCEQNLNHDAMYWYRQDPGQGLRLIYYSQIVNDFQKGDIAEGYSVSREKKESFPLTVTSAQKNPTAFYLCASSRTSGSQGGKNIQYFGAGTRLSVL.